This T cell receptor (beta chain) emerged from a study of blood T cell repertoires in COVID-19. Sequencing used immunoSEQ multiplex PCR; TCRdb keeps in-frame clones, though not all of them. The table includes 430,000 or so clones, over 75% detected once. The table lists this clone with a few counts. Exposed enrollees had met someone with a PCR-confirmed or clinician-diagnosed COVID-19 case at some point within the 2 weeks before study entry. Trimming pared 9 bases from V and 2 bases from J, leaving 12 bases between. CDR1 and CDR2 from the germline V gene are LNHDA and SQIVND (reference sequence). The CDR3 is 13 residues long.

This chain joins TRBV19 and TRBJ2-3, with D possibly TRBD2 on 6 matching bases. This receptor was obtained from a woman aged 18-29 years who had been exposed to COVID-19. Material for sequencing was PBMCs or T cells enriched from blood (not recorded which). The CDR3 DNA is TGTGCCAGCTGGGGAGGATACACAGATACGCAGTATTTT. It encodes CASWGGYTDTQYF.